The 15 T cell receptor beta chains reported below all come from one sample, sequenced in a study of blood T cells in healthy people across ages. Through a sample-barcoded 5' primer and a J-beta primer mix, a second PCR was run for roughly 6 to 11 cycles. Each CDR3 protein is one row after TCRdb ran MiXCR on the 5' RACE reads. This sample has 1.5 million to 1.9 million distinct CDR3 sequences, with 35% to 45% found just once. Sequencing input: blood. Source of these receptors: a woman under 30 in good health.

The chain links TRBV5-1 to TRBJ2-7; 12 nucleotides match TRBD1. The CDR3 spans 15 residues. V lost 4 bases, J lost 3 bases, and 5 bases stayed unmatched. Germline loops: CDR1 SGHRS, CDR2 YFSETQ. Here the CDR3 reads CASSGGTGGVYEQYF. In DNA form, the CDR3 reads TGCGCCAGCAGCGGAGGGACAGGGGGCGTCTACGAGCAGTACTTC. The full variable domain, in which reference TRBV5-1 and TRBJ2-7 provide the parts outside the CDR3, is KAGVTQTPRYLIKTRGQQVTLSCSPISGHRSVSWYQQTPGQGLQFLFEYFSETQRNKGNFPGRFSGRQFSNSRSEMNVSTLELGDSALYLCASSGGTGGVYEQYFGPGTRLTVT.

This chain joins TRBV10-3 and TRBJ2-7, with 10 bases aligning to TRBD2. The V gene's germline CDR1 is ENHRY and CDR2 SYGVKD. J lost 6 bases, V lost 10 bases, and 6 bases had no gene match. The CDR3 runs to 12 residues. CDR3 protein: CATRTSGLEQYF. The CDR3 nucleotides read TGTGCCACCCGGACTAGCGGCCTCGAGCAGTACTTC.

The chain couples TRBV6-2 or TRBV6-3 to TRBJ1-5; tentatively, D is TRBD1 (6 bases). Germline assignment: CDR1 MNHEY and CDR2 SVGEGT. The germline V and J ends were trimmed by 6 bases and 1 base, with 16 bases remaining between them. The CDR3 runs to 16 residues. The chain's CDR3 is CASRPTGLLSNQPQHF. CDR3 in DNA: TGTGCCAGCAGACCCACAGGGCTGTTAAGCAATCAGCCCCAGCATTTT.

This clonotype was recorded many times. The chain is built from TRBV6-5 and TRBJ2-1, with D maybe TRBD2 (5 bases). The CDR3 runs 14 residues. V shed 2 bases and J shed 2 bases, with 7 bases lying between them. Germline V gene sequence: CDR1 MNHEY, CDR2 SVGAGI. CDR3 amino acids: CASSYLGAYNEQFF. The CDR3, as DNA: TGTGCCAGCAGTTACCTCGGGGCCTACAATGAGCAGTTCTTC.

This chain joins TRBV10-3 and TRBJ2-7, with 14 bases lining up with TRBD2. The V gene's germline CDR1 is ENHRY and CDR2 SYGVKD. The CDR3 covers 18 residues. V was clipped by 2 bases and J by 6 bases; unmatched bases: 12. The CDR3 DNA is TGTGCCATCAGTGAGGACAGGCCGGGACTAGCGGGAGTCTTCGAGCAGTACTTC. Translated, it gives CAISEDRPGLAGVFEQYF.

V gene TRBV12-3 or TRBV12-4 combines with J gene TRBJ1-5; 8 positions match TRBD1. The CDR3 is 18 amino acids. Germline trimming cut 4 bases from V and 2 bases from J; bases unmatched to any gene: 13. The CDR3 nucleotides are TGTGCCAGCAGTTCCGGGACAGGTTCTGCTCTCGGCAATCAGCCCCAGCATTTT. Amino acid sequence: CASSSGTGSALGNQPQHF.

The chain recombines TRBV7-9 with TRBJ2-1; D not certain. The CDR3 is 14 amino acids. Trimming pared 4 bases from V and 8 bases from J, leaving 15 bases between. From germline, CDR1 is SEHNR and CDR2 FQNEAQ (reference sequence). The CDR3 loop reads CASSYVPSPYEQFF. The CDR3 DNA reads as TGTGCCAGCAGCTACGTCCCTTCCCCATATGAGCAGTTCTTC.

The J gene is TRBJ2-1, the V gene TRBV10-3; possible D gene TRBD1, 6 bases. Judging by the DNA end, TRBJ2-7 fits better; the J call may be wrong. Germline CDR1 and CDR2: ENHRY and SYGVKD. The length of the CDR3 is 15 residues. The CDR3 loop is CAIRRDISSYNEQYF. In DNA form, the CDR3 reads TGTGCCATCAGGAGGGACATAAGCTCCTACAATGAGCAGTACTTC.

The chain has TRBV21-1 and TRBJ2-1; the D call TRBD2 from the table was never checked on the DNA. The end of the DNA fits TRBJ2-7 better, so the J call may be wrong. TRBV21-1 is assigned pseudogene status. The CDR3 spans 16 residues. CDR3 amino acids: CASSSWDWIETYEQYF. CDR3 bases: TGTGCCAGCAGCTCCTGGGACTGGATAGAAACCTACGAGCAGTACTTC.

The chain couples TRBV10-3 to TRBJ1-6, with D perhaps matching TRBD1 (5 bases). The length of the CDR3 is 14 residues. The germline V gene encodes CDR1 ENHRY and CDR2 SYGVKD. Trimming shortened V by 3 bases and J by 13 bases, and 16 bases separated the two germline ends. The CDR3 sequence: CAISDRATQMPLHF. Written as DNA, the CDR3 is TGTGCCATCAGTGACAGGGCTACCCAAATGCCCCTCCACTTT.

CDR3 in DNA: TGCAGCGCTACAAGGGTACTGGGCTACAATGAGCAGTTCTTC. It translates to CSATRVLGYNEQFF. This chain links TRBV29-1 with TRBJ2-1; D not resolved. The V end lost 7 bases, the J end lost 3 bases, and 16 bases lay between the germline ends. The CDR3 extends over 14 amino acids. CDR1 SQVTM and CDR2 ANQGSEA come from the germline V gene.

This clonotype occurred a few times. The chain carries TRBV29-1 and TRBJ2-7; perhaps TRBD1 as D (5 bases). Germline CDR1 SQVTM, CDR2 ANQGSEA. Deletions cut 5 bases from V and 6 bases from J, with 17 bases between. The CDR3 has 13 amino acids. CDR3 sequence reads: CSVRGLGMGEQYF. In DNA, the CDR3 is TGCAGCGTTAGGGGTCTTGGGATGGGCGAGCAGTACTTC.

The J gene is TRBJ1-1, the V gene TRBV2; 7 bases map to TRBD1. Germline V gives CDR1 SNHLY, CDR2 FYNNEI. V was clipped by 4 bases and J by 0 bases; unmatched bases: 5. The CDR3 runs to 15 residues. The DNA of the CDR3 is TGTGCCAGCAGTGCGCAGGGGGGATTGAACACTGAAGCTTTCTTT. It codes for CASSAQGGLNTEAFF.

With regard to this clonotype: The junction departs from germline at one end; a sequencing error may be responsible. This sequence joins TRBV9 and TRBJ2-3; TRBD1 aligns across 7 bases. Germline loops: CDR1 SGDLS, CDR2 YYNGEE. CDR3 length: 15 residues. CDR3 in amino acids: CASSVESGGSDTRYF. CDR3 coding DNA: TGTGCCAGCAGCGTAGAGTCAGGGGGATCAGATACGCGGTATTTT.

CDR3 in DNA: TGCAGTGCTGCCCGCTCGGGACAAAGGAATGGCTACACCTTC. Protein sequence: CSAARSGQRNGYTF. The chain employs TRBV20-1 and TRBJ1-2, with D possibly TRBD1 on 6 matching bases. The CDR3 extends over 14 amino acids. V lost 5 bases and J 6 bases, leaving 19 bases between the germline ends. Germline loops: CDR1 DFQATT, CDR2 SNEGSKA (reference sequence).